One and the same sample provided the 8 T cell receptor beta chains below, sequenced in a study of blood T cell repertoires in COVID-19. Clones were sequenced by immunoSEQ multiplex PCR, and TCRdb holds only the in-frame ones, with some missing. The sample holds 250,000 to 350,000 clones, about 89% seen once. The sample comprised peripheral blood. These receptor sequences come from a young man with acute or convalescent COVID-19.

This chain joins TRBV28 and TRBJ2-5; D remains unclear. Per the germline V gene, CDR1 is MDHEN and CDR2 is SYDVKM. CDR3 length: 15 residues. V was trimmed by 3 bases and J by 1 base, leaving 12 bases between them. The CDR3 nucleotides are TGTGCCAGCAGTTTGGAGCCTCTAGGCCAAGAGACCCAGTACTTC. Translation: CASSLEPLGQETQYF.

The genes are TRBV7-9 and TRBJ2-3; a weak D match, TRBD2 (5 bases). Germline V gene data show CDR1 as SEHNR and CDR2 as FQNEAQ (reference sequence). This CDR3 has 13 residues. Trimming shortened V by 8 bases and J by 8 bases, and 17 bases separated the two germline ends. The CDR3 region is CASEKPGGGTQYF. Written as DNA, the CDR3 is TGTGCCAGCGAAAAACCCGGAGGAGGTACGCAGTATTTT.

The CDR3 sequence is CAIKRWASGDGELFF. The CDR3 nucleotides read TGTGCCATAAAGAGGTGGGCTAGCGGGGATGGGGAGCTGTTTTTT. This chain joins TRBV10-3 and TRBJ2-2; 9 positions agree with TRBD2. This CDR3 has 15 residues. Losses at the gene ends were 9 bases for V and 8 bases for J; bases not matched to a gene: 13. Germline-derived CDR1 and CDR2 are ENHRY and SYGVKD.

The V gene is TRBV2, the J gene TRBJ1-2; no definite D call. Per germline, CDR1 SNHLY and CDR2 FYNNEI. The CDR3 has 9 amino acids. The CDR3 region is CVLEYGYTF. In nucleotides, the CDR3 is TGTGTTCTGGAGTATGGCTACACCTTC.

The V gene is TRBV9, the J gene TRBJ2-2, with 10 nucleotides matching TRBD2. J lost 2 bases, V lost 3 bases, and 4 bases had no gene match. The CDR3 sequence is 16 residues long. Germline V CDR1 and CDR2: SGDLS, YYNGEE. Here the CDR3 DNA reads TGTGCCAGCAGCGATCTAGCGGGAGTAAACACCGGGGAGCTGTTTTTT. The encoded protein is CASSDLAGVNTGELFF.

The chain carries TRBV9 and TRBJ1-1, with 11 bases identical to TRBD1. After removal of 10 bases from V and 3 bases from J, the junction contained 8 bases not matched to a gene. Germline lookup yields CDR1 SGDLS and CDR2 YYNGEE. The CDR3 has 14 residues. The CDR3 DNA follows: TGTGCCTCCAGACCGGGACAGGGGGACACTGAAGCTTTCTTT. This translates into CASRPGQGDTEAFF.

CDR3 DNA: TGTGCCAGCACTACCTTGACAAGCTCAAACTATGGCTACACCTTC. Amino acid sequence: CASTTLTSSNYGYTF. This chain uses TRBV27 with TRBJ1-2; D gene ambiguous. The V end lost 7 bases, the J end lost 2 bases, and 17 bases lay between the germline ends. Looked up from germline, CDR1 is MNHEY and CDR2 is SMNVEV (reference sequence). The CDR3 runs to 15 residues.

The rearrangement links TRBV19 to TRBJ1-4; D is undetermined. CDR3 length: 16 amino acids. Trimming took off 3 bases at V and 5 bases at J, with 16 bases between the two ends. Looked up from germline, CDR1 is LNHDA and CDR2 is SQIVND (reference sequence). The CDR3, as DNA: TGTGCCAGTAGTATGCGGGCCCAATATGTAAATGAAAAACTGTTTTTT. This gives the protein CASSMRAQYVNEKLFF.